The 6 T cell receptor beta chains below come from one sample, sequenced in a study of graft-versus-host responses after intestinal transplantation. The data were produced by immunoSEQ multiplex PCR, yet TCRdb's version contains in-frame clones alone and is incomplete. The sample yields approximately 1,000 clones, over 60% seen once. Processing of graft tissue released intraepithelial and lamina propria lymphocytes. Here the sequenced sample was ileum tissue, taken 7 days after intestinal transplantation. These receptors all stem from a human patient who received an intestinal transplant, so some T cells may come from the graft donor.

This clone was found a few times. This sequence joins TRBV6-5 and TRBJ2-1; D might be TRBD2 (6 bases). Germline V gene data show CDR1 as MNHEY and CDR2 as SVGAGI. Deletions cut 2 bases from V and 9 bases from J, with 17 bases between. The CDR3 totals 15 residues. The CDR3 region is CASSYTGGRNPEQFF. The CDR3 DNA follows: TGTGCCAGCAGTTACACCGGGGGTCGAAACCCTGAGCAGTTCTTC.

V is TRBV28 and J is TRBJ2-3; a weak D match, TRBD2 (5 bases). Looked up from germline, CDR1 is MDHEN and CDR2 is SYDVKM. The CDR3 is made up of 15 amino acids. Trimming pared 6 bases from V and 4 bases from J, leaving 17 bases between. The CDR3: CASSSGIQLADTQYF. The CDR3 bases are TGTGCCAGCAGCTCCGGGATCCAGCTGGCAGATACGCAGTATTTT.

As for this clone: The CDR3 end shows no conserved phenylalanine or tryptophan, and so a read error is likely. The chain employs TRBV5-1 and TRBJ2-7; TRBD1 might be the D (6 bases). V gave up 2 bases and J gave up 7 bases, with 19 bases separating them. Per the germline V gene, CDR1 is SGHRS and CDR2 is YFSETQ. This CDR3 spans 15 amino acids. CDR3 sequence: CASSLRDNSLREQYL. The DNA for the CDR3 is TGCGCCAGCAGCTTAAGGGACAACTCATTACGTGAGCAGTACCTC.

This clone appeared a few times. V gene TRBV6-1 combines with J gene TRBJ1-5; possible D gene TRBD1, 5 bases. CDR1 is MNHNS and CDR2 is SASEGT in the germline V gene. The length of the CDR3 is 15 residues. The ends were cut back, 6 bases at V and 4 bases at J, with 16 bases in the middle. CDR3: CASSLWGDGNQPQHF. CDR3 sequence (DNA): TGTGCCAGCAGCCTTTGGGGGGACGGAAATCAGCCCCAGCATTTT.

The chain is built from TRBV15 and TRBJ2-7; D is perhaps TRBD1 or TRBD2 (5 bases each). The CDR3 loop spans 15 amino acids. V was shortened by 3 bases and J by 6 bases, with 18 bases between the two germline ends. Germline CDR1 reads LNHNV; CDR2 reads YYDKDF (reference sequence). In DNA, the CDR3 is TGTGCCACCAGCAGGGGCCGGACTGTCGGGGCCGAGCAGTACTTC. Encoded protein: CATSRGRTVGAEQYF.

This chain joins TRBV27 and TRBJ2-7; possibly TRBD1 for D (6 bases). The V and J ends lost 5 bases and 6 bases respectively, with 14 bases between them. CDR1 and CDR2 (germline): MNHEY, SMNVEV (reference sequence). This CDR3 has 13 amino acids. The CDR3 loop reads CASSPRGSGEQYF. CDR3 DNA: TGTGCCAGCAGTCCCAGGGGCTCGGGCGAGCAGTACTTC.